A selection of T cell receptor beta chains follows, all from one sample in a study of CD8 T cells in Susac syndrome. TCRdb reprocessed the immunoSEQ multiplex PCR reads via MiXCR and lists one record per CDR3 protein. The profile covers some 300,000 distinct CDR3 sequences, with roughly 90% appearing a single time and roughly 0.17% taken by the ten largest. Sequenced material: CD8+ T cells from PBMCs. These receptors were collected from a human donor with multiple sclerosis. Each CDR3 is given with its conserved first and last residue. The D gene is left open where the match is weak. For some rows the clone size is stated as once, few or many, or as a class when expanded; others skip it.

v_gene	j_gene	d_gene	abundance	CDR3aa	CDR3nt
TRBV20-1	TRBJ2-2	TRBD2	-	CSAAVAGSTGELFF	TGCAGTGCTGCGGTAGCGGGTTCCACCGGGGAGCTGTTTTTT
TRBV27	TRBJ1-1	TRBD1	-	CASSPNRGGGTEAFF	TGTGCCAGCAGTCCAAACAGGGGCGGGGGCACTGAAGCTTTCTTT
TRBV20-1	TRBJ2-5	-	-	CSARRVLARVEPQETQYF	TGCAGTGCTAGACGGGTCTTAGCGCGGGTGGAGCCCCAAGAGACCCAGTACTTC
TRBV28	TRBJ1-5	-	-	CASDPAVGQPQHF	TGTGCCAGCGACCCAGCGGTGGGTCAGCCCCAGCATTTT
TRBV30	TRBJ1-2	-	-	CAWSVVGTGYTF	TGTGCCTGGAGTGTGGTAGGGACTGGCTACACCTTC
TRBV10-3	TRBJ2-1	TRBD1	-	CAISALGGTGRYNEQFF	TGTGCCATCAGTGCCCTAGGCGGGACAGGACGGTACAATGAGCAGTTCTTC
TRBV7-3	TRBJ2-1	TRBD2	once	CASSVGLANEQFF	TGTGCCAGCAGCGTGGGACTAGCCAATGAGCAGTTCTTC
TRBV29-1	TRBJ2-5	-	-	CSVEAGYQETQYF	TGCAGCGTTGAAGCAGGGTACCAAGAGACCCAGTACTTC
TRBV7-6	TRBJ1-1	-	-	CASSLYGLTEAFF	TGTGCCAGCAGCTTATACGGTCTTACTGAAGCTTTCTTT
TRBV5-6	TRBJ2-1	-	-	CASRAGPEQFF	TGTGCCAGCAGGGCCGGGCCAGAGCAGTTCTTC
TRBV27	TRBJ1-6	-	-	CASSRLQGPLHF	TGTGCCAGCAGTCGACTCCAGGGACCCCTCCACTTT
TRBV30	TRBJ2-1	TRBD2	once	CAWSSGTSSGEQFF	TGTGCCTGGAGTTCCGGGACTAGCAGTGGTGAGCAGTTCTTC
TRBV10-3	TRBJ2-7	-	-	CAISDLRGASYEQYF	TGTGCCATCAGTGATCTGCGGGGTGCCTCCTACGAGCAGTACTTC
TRBV20-1	TRBJ2-5	-	-	CSANVAIQETQYF	TGCAGTGCTAATGTGGCTATACAAGAGACCCAGTACTTC
TRBV28	TRBJ2-1	-	-	CASSPLMGAHNEQFF	TGTGCCAGCAGTCCCCTTATGGGCGCCCACAATGAGCAGTTCTTC
TRBV18	TRBJ1-2	-	-	CASSPPTTNYGYTF	TGTGCCAGCTCACCACCCACTACCAACTATGGCTACACCTTC
TRBV27	TRBJ1-5	TRBD1	-	CASRAGTDLSNQPQHF	TGTGCCAGCAGGGCCGGGACAGACCTTAGCAATCAGCCCCAGCATTTT
TRBV7-3	TRBJ2-7	TRBD1	few	CASSPDRAYEQYF	TGTGCCAGCAGCCCCGACAGGGCCTACGAGCAGTACTTC
TRBV7-3	TRBJ2-2	-	once	CASSSLLYGELFF	TGTGCCAGCAGCTCCCTACTTTATGGGGAGCTGTTTTTT
TRBV11-2	TRBJ2-7	-	few	CASSPMQGNMNF	TGTGCCAGCAGCCCAATGCAGGGGAACATGAACTTC
TRBV3-1	TRBJ2-4	TRBD1	-	CASSQALGRQGKAKNIQYF	TGTGCCAGCAGCCAAGCCCTAGGAAGACAGGGGAAAGCCAAAAACATTCAGTACTTC
TRBV19	TRBJ2-7	-	-	CASADSYEQYF	TGTGCCAGTGCCGACTCCTACGAGCAGTACTTC
TRBV7-8	TRBJ2-2	-	-	CASSLVVYNTGELFF	TGTGCCAGCAGCTTAGTTGTCTATAACACCGGGGAGCTGTTTTTT
TRBV2	TRBJ2-1	TRBD2	-	CASSEAGLAGDEQFF	TGTGCCAGCAGTGAAGCGGGGCTAGCGGGAGACGAGCAGTTCTTC
TRBV6-2/TRBV6-3	TRBJ2-5	TRBD1	few	CASSYGTAQETQYF	TGTGCCAGCAGTTACGGGACAGCACAAGAGACCCAGTACTTC
TRBV7-9	TRBJ2-7	-	-	CASSLALGVSSYEQYF	TGTGCCAGCAGCTTAGCGCTCGGGGTTAGCTCCTACGAGCAGTACTTC
TRBV7-9	TRBJ2-3	-	-	CASSLVGAVTDTQYF	TGTGCCAGCAGCTTAGTAGGAGCGGTCACAGATACGCAGTATTTT
TRBV30	TRBJ2-1	-	-	CAWSVPHGSRREQFF	TGTGCCTGGAGTGTACCTCATGGGTCTAGAAGGGAGCAGTTCTTC
TRBV24-1	TRBJ1-5	-	-	CATSDWTGNQPQHF	TGTGCCACCAGTGATTGGACAGGCAATCAGCCCCAGCATTTT
TRBV14	TRBJ2-4	-	-	CASSQVMGRSKNIQYF	TGTGCCAGCAGCCAAGTAATGGGGCGCAGCAAAAACATTCAGTACTTC
TRBV28	TRBJ2-7	-	-	CASRGLTAYEQYF	TGTGCCAGCCGGGGACTTACGGCCTACGAGCAGTACTTC
TRBV4-3	TRBJ2-7	-	-	CASSQGLVSYEQYF	TGCGCCAGCAGCCAAGGACTAGTTTCCTACGAGCAGTACTTC
TRBV12-3/TRBV12-4	TRBJ1-1	-	-	CASSFSVGPNTEAFF	TGTGCCAGCAGTTTCTCGGTGGGCCCGAACACTGAAGCTTTCTTT
TRBV5-6	TRBJ1-1	-	once	CASSFGSPAEAFF	TGTGCCAGCAGCTTTGGTAGCCCCGCTGAAGCTTTCTTT
TRBV7-9	TRBJ2-6	-	-	CASSFASVDSGANVLTF	TGTGCCAGCAGCTTTGCTAGTGTCGACTCTGGGGCCAACGTCCTGACTTTC
TRBV7-8	TRBJ1-2	TRBD1	-	CASSSSTGRYGYTF	TGTGCCAGCAGCTCATCGACAGGGAGATATGGCTACACCTTC
TRBV27	TRBJ2-1	-	-	CASSDLVSVNEQFF	TGTGCCAGCAGTGACCTGGTGTCGGTCAATGAGCAGTTCTTC
TRBV4-3	TRBJ2-5	-	-	CASSHSSGTGETQYF	TGCGCCAGCAGCCATAGCTCGGGGACGGGGGAGACCCAGTACTTC
TRBV21-1	TRBJ1-5	-	-	CASTLRRPQHF	TGTGCCAGCACCCTTCGGCGGCCCCAGCATTTT
TRBV30	TRBJ2-7	TRBD1	-	CAHLRDRAYEQYF	TGTGCCCACCTCCGGGACAGGGCCTACGAGCAGTACTTC
TRBV19	TRBJ2-1	TRBD2	-	CASSLPGLAAYNEQFF	TGTGCCAGTAGCCTTCCGGGACTAGCAGCCTACAATGAGCAGTTCTTC
TRBV20-1	TRBJ2-5	-	once	CSARDGERDQETQYF	TGCAGTGCTAGAGATGGGGAGAGGGACCAAGAGACCCAGTACTTC
TRBV12-3/TRBV12-4	TRBJ2-2	-	-	CASFIPNTGELFF	TGTGCCAGCTTCATCCCCAACACCGGGGAGCTGTTTTTT
TRBV30	TRBJ2-2	-	-	CAWRWGPGELFF	TGTGCCTGGAGGTGGGGGCCCGGGGAGCTGTTTTTT
TRBV2	TRBJ2-1	-	-	CASSPMSHNEQFF	TGTGCCAGCAGTCCGATGTCCCACAATGAGCAGTTCTTC
TRBV6-4	TRBJ2-3	-	-	CASSDSTAGPDTQYF	TGTGCCAGCAGTGACTCGACGGCAGGGCCAGATACGCAGTATTTT
TRBV2	TRBJ2-3	TRBD1	-	CASRSTGSVTDTQYF	TGTGCCAGCAGATCGACAGGGTCGGTCACAGATACGCAGTATTTT
TRBV6-2/TRBV6-3	TRBJ2-7	-	-	CASNVASSYEQYF	TGTGCCAGCAATGTAGCGAGCTCCTACGAGCAGTACTTC
TRBV5-1	TRBJ2-2	-	-	CASSLAGRGAGGELFF	TGCGCCAGCAGCTTGGCCGGTCGGGGGGCCGGCGGGGAGCTGTTTTTT
TRBV19	TRBJ2-7	-	-	CASSLSPHEQYF	TGTGCCAGTAGCCTGTCTCCCCACGAGCAGTACTTC
TRBV27	TRBJ2-3	TRBD2	-	CASSSLAGGEADTQYF	TGTGCCAGCAGTTCATTAGCGGGAGGCGAGGCAGATACGCAGTATTTT
TRBV25-1	TRBJ2-5	-	-	CASSEFEGQETQYF	TGTGCCAGCAGTGAATTCGAGGGCCAAGAGACCCAGTACTTC
TRBV6-5	TRBJ1-4	TRBD1	-	CASSRGQGPTKLFF	TGTGCCAGCAGCCGTGGACAGGGACCCACAAAACTGTTTTTT
TRBV27	TRBJ2-2	-	-	CASSPETIAGELFF	TGTGCCAGCAGTCCAGAGACCATCGCAGGGGAGCTGTTTTTT
TRBV9	TRBJ2-2	-	-	CASSDSRAPDTGELFF	TGTGCCAGCAGCGACTCCAGGGCGCCGGACACCGGGGAGCTGTTTTTT
TRBV4-3	TRBJ2-1	-	-	CASSQDQYNEQFF	TGCGCCAGCAGCCAAGACCAGTACAATGAGCAGTTCTTC
TRBV20-1	TRBJ2-5	-	-	CSARESIQETQYF	TGCAGTGCTAGAGAGAGTATTCAAGAGACCCAGTACTTC
TRBV27	TRBJ2-1	-	-	CASSLNVPPGTNEQFF	TGTGCCAGCAGTTTAAATGTCCCCCCGGGAACCAATGAGCAGTTCTTC
TRBV7-9	TRBJ2-1	TRBD2	-	CASSPRTSGRYNEQFF	TGTGCCAGCAGCCCTCGGACTAGCGGGAGGTACAATGAGCAGTTCTTC
TRBV12-3/TRBV12-4	TRBJ2-2	-	-	CASTQPGSNTGELFF	TGTGCCAGCACTCAGCCGGGGTCCAACACCGGGGAGCTGTTTTTT